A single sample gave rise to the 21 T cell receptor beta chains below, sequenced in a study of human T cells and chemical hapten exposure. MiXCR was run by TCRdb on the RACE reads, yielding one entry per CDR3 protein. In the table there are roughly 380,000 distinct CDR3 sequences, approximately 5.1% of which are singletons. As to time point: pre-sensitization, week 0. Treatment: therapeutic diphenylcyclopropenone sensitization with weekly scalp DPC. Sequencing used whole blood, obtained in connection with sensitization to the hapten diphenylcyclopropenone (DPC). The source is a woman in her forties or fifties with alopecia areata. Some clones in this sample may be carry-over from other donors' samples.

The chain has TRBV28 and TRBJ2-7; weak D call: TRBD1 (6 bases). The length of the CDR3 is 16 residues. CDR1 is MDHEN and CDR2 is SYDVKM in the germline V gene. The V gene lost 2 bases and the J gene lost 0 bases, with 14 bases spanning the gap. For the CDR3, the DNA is TGTGCCAGCAGTTTAGGTAAATCGGGACACTCCTACGAGCAGTACTTC. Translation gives CASSLGKSGHSYEQYF.

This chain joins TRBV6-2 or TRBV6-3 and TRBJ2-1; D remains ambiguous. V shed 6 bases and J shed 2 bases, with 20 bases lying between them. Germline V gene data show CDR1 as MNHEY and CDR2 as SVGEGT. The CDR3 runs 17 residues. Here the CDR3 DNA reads TGTGCCAGCAGCCAACCCTCGAGAGGCGGCCCCTACAATGAGCAGTTCTTC. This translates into CASSQPSRGGPYNEQFF.

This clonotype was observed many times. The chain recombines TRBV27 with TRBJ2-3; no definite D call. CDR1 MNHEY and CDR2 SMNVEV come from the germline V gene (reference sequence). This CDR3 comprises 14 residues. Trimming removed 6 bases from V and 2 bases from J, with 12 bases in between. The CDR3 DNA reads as TGTGCCAGCAGCCGGACGGCCACCACAGATACGCAGTATTTT. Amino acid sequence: CASSRTATTDTQYF.

The DNA for the CDR3 is TGTGCCATCAGTGGGACCTCACTGAACACTGAAGCTTTCTTT. Protein sequence: CAISGTSLNTEAFF. This rearrangement joins TRBV10-3 to TRBJ1-1; D gene ambiguous. The CDR3 is made up of 14 amino acids. Looked up from germline, CDR1 is ENHRY and CDR2 is SYGVKD. V dropped 4 bases and J dropped 0 bases, with 9 bases sitting between them.

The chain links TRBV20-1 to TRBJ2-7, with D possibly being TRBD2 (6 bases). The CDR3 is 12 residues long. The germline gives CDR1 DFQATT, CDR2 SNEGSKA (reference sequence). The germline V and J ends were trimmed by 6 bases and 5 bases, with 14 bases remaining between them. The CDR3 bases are TGCAGTGCCGGGACTGACCAAGACGAGCAGTACTTC. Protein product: CSAGTDQDEQYF.

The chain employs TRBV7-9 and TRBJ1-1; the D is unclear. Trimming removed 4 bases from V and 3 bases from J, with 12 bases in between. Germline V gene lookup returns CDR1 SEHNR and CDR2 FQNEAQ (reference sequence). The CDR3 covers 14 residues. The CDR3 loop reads CASSSPPQDTEAFF. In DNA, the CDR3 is TGTGCCAGCAGCTCCCCCCCGCAGGACACTGAAGCTTTCTTT.

Here the CDR3 reads CASSLEVGVAYEQYF. Written as DNA, the CDR3 is TGCGCCAGCAGCTTGGAAGTTGGGGTCGCCTACGAGCAGTACTTC. V is TRBV5-1 and J is TRBJ2-7; D is undetermined. The CDR3 loop spans 15 amino acids. The V end lost 0 bases, the J end lost 2 bases, and 12 bases lay between the germline ends. Germline assignment: CDR1 SGHRS and CDR2 YFSETQ.

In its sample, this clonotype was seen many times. The CDR3 sequence is CASSPRTGGITYSPLHF. The CDR3 bases are TGTGCCAGCAGCCCTCGGACAGGGGGAATTACTTATTCACCCCTCCACTTT. V is TRBV13 and J is TRBJ1-6, with TRBD1 matching 10 bases. This CDR3 has 17 residues. J gave up 8 bases and V 5 bases, and 12 bases lay outside the gene matches. Germline assignment: CDR1 PRHDT and CDR2 FYEKMQ (reference sequence). Based on the CDR3 plus reference TRBV13 and TRBJ1-6, the full variable domain is AAGVIQSPRHLIKEKRETATLKCYPIPRHDTVYWYQQGPGQDPQFLISFYEKMQSDKGSIPDRFSAQQFSDYHSELNMSSLELGDSALYFCASSPRTGGITYSPLHFGNGTRLTVT.

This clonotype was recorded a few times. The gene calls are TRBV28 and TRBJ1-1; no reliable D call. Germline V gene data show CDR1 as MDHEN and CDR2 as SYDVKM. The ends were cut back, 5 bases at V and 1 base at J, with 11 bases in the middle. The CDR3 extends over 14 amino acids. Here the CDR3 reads CASSISAWNTEAFF. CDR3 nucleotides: TGTGCCAGCAGTATCTCTGCGTGGAACACTGAAGCTTTCTTT.

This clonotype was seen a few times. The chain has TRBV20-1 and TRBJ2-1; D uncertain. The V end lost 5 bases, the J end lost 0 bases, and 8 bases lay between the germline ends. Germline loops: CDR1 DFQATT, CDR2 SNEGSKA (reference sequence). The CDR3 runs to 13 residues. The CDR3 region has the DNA TGCAGTGCTGAGGAGAGCTCCTACAATGAGCAGTTCTTC. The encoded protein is CSAEESSYNEQFF.

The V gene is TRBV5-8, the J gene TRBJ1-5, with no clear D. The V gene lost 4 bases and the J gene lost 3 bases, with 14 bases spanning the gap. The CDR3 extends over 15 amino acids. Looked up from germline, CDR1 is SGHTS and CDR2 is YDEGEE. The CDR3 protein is CASSPEEGLNQPQHF. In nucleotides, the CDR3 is TGTGCCAGCAGCCCAGAGGAGGGCCTCAATCAGCCCCAGCATTTT.

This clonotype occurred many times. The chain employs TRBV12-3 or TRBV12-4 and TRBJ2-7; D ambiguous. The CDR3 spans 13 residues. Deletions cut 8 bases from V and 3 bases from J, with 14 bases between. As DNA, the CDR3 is TGTGCCAGCCACAGAGGTGGTCACTACGAGCAGTACTTC. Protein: CASHRGGHYEQYF.

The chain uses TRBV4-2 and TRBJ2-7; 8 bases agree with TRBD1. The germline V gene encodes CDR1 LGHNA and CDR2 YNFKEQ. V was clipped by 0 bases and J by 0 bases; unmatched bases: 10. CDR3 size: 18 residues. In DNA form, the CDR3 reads TGTGCCAGCAGCCAAGATCCCCCGGACAGGGTAAGCTCCTACGAGCAGTACTTC. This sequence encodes CASSQDPPDRVSSYEQYF.

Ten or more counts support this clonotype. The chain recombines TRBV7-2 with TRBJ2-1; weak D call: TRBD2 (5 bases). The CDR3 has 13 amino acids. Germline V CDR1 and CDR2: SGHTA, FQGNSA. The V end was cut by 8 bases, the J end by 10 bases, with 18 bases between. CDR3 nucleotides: TGTGCCAGCGCCTTGAGTTTTGGGGAGGAGCAGTTCTTC. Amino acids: CASALSFGEEQFF.

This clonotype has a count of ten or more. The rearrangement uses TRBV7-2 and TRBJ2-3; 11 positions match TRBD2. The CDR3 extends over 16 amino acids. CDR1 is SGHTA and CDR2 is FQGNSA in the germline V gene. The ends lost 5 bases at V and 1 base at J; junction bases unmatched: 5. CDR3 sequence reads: CASSPLAGGGTDTQYF. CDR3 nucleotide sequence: TGTGCCAGCAGCCCCTTAGCGGGAGGGGGCACAGATACGCAGTATTTT.

CDR3 residues: CASRSTGGTGELFF. CDR3 nucleotide sequence: TGTGCCAGCAGGTCGACAGGGGGGACCGGGGAGCTGTTTTTT. The gene calls are TRBV6-5 and TRBJ2-2; 9 nucleotides match TRBD1. V shed 6 bases and J 5 bases; nucleotides not matched to a gene: 4. Germline lookup yields CDR1 MNHEY and CDR2 SVGAGI. There are 14 residues in the CDR3.

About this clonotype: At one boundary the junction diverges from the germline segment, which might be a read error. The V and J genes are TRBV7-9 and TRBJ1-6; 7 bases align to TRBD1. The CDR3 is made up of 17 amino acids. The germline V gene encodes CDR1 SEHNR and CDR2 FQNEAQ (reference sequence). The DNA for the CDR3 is TGTACCAGCAGCTTAGATCTATCGGGACAGTATAATTCACCCCTCCACTTT. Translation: CTSSLDLSGQYNSPLHF.

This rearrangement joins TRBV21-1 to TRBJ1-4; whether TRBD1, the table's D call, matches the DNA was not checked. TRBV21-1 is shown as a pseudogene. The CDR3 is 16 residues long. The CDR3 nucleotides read TGTGCCAGCAGCAAAGATTCAGGGCAGGGGGACGAAAAACTGTTTTTT. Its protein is CASSKDSGQGDEKLFF.

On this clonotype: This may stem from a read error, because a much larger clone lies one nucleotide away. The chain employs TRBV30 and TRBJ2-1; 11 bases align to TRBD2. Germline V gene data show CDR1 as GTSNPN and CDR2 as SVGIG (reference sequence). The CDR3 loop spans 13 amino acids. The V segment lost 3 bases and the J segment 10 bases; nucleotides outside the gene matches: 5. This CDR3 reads CAWSLAGGLEQFF. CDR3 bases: TGTGCCTGGAGCTTAGCGGGAGGGTTAGAGCAGTTCTTC.

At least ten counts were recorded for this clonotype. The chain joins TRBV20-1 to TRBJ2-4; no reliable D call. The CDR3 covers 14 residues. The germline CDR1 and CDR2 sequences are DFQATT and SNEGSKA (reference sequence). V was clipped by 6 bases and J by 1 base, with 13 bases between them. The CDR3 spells CSAQTVRAKNIQYF. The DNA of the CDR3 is TGCAGTGCCCAGACTGTGCGTGCCAAAAACATTCAGTACTTC.

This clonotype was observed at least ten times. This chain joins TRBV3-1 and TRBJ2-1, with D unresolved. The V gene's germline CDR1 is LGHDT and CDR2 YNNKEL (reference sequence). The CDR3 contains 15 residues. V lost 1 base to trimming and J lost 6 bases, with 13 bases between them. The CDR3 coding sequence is TGTGCCAGCAGCCAAGTACCCGGGCTTGCCAATGAGCAGTTCTTC. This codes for CASSQVPGLANEQFF.